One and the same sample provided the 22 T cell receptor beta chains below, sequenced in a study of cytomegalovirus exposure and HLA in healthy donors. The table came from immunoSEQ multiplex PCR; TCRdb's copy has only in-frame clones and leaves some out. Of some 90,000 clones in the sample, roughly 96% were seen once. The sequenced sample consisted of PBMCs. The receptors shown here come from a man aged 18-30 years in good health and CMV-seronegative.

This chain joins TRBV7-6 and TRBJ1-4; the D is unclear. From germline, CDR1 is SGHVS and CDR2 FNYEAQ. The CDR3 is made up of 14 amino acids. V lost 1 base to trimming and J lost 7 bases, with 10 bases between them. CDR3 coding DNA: TGTGCCAGCAGCTTAGGAGGTGGGAGTGAAAAACTGTTTTTT. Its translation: CASSLGGGSEKLFF.

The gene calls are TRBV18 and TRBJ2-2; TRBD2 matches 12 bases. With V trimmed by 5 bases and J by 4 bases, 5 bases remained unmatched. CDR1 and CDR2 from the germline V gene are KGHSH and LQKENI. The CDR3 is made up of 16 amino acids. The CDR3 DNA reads TGTGCCAGCTCATCACTAGCGGGAGGACTCACCGGGGAGCTGTTTTTT. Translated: CASSSLAGGLTGELFF.

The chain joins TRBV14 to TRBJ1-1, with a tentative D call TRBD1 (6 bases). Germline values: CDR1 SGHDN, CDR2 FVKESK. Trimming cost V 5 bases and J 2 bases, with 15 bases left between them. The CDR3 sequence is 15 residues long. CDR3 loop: CASSGLGHKNTEAFF. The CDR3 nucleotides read TGTGCCAGCAGCGGGTTGGGACATAAAAACACTGAAGCTTTCTTT.

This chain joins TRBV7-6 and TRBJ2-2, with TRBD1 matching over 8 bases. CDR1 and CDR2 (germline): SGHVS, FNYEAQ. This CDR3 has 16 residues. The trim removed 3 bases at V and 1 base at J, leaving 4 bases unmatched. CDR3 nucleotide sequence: TGTGCCAGCAGCTTTCTTGGACAGGGGAACACCGGGGAGCTGTTTTTT. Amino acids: CASSFLGQGNTGELFF.

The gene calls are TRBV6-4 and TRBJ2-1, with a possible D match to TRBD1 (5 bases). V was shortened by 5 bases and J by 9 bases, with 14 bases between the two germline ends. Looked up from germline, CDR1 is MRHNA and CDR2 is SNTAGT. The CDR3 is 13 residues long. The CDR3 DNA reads TGTGCCAGCAGTTCGGGCAGGGTTGCTGAGCAGTTCTTC. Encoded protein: CASSSGRVAEQFF.

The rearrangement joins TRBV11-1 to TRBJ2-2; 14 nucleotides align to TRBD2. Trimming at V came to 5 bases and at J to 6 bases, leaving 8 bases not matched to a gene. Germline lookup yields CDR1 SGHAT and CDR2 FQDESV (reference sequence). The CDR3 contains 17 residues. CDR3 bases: TGTGCCAGCAGCCCCTACTGGACTAGCGGGAGGCCCGGGGAGCTGTTTTTT. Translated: CASSPYWTSGRPGELFF.

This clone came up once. The CDR3 DNA reads as TGTGCCAGCAGTTCAATAGCGGGAGAGGGAACAGATACGCAGTATTTT. Translated, it gives CASSSIAGEGTDTQYF. The chain is built from TRBV6-5 and TRBJ2-3, with 9 bases aligning to TRBD2. J was trimmed by 3 bases and V by 4 bases; bases with no gene match: 8. This CDR3 spans 16 amino acids. Germline-derived CDR1 and CDR2 are MNHEY and SVGAGI.

DNA of the CDR3: TGTGCCAGCAGTATTACAGGGTTCTCCTACAATGAGCAGTTCTTC. Translated: CASSITGFSYNEQFF. The chain employs TRBV7-8 and TRBJ2-1; D possibly corresponds to TRBD1 (6 bases). The CDR3 consists of 15 residues. In germline, CDR1 is SGHVS, CDR2 FQNEAQ. The ends were cut back, 6 bases at V and 0 bases at J, with 12 bases in the middle.

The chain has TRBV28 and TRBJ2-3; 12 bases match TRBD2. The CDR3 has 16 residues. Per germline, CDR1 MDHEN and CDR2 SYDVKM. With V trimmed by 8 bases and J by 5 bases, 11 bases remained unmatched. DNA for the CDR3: TGTGCCAGCCATGAGGCTAGCGGGAGGGCCGTAGATACGCAGTATTTT. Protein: CASHEASGRAVDTQYF.

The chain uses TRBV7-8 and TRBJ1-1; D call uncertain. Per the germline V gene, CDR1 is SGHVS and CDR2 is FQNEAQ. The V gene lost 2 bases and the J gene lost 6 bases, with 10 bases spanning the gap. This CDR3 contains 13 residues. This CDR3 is CASSLPRVSEAFF. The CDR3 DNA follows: TGTGCCAGCAGCTTACCCCGGGTCTCTGAAGCTTTCTTT.

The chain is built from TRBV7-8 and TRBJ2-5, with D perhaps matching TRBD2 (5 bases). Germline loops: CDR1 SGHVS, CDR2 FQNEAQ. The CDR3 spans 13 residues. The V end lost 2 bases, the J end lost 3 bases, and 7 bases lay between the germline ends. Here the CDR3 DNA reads TGTGCCAGCAGCTTACCGGGGAAAGAGACCCAGTACTTC. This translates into CASSLPGKETQYF.

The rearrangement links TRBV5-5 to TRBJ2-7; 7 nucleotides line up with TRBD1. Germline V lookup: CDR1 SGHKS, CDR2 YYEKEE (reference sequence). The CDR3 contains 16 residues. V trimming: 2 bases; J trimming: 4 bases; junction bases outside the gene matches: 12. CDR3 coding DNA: TGTGCCAGCAGCTTCGTGTGGGGGACAGAGATTTACGAGCAGTACTTC. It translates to CASSFVWGTEIYEQYF.

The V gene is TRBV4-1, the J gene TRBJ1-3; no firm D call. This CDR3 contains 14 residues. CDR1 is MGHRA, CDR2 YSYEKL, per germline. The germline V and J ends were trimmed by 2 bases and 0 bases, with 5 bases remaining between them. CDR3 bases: TGCGCCAGCAGCCAAAAGAGCTCTGGAAACACCATATATTTT. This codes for CASSQKSSGNTIYF.

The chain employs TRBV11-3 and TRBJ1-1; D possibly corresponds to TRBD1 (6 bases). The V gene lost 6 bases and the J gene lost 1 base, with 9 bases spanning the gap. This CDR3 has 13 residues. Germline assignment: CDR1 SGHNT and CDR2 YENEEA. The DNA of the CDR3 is TGTGCCAGCAGTTTGGACAGGAACACTGAAGCTTTCTTT. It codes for CASSLDRNTEAFF.

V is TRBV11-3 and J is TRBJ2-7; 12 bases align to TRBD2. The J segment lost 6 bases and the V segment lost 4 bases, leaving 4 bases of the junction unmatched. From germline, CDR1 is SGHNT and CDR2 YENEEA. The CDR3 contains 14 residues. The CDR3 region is CASSWGLAGGEQYF. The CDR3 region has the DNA TGTGCCAGCAGCTGGGGACTAGCGGGCGGCGAGCAGTACTTC.

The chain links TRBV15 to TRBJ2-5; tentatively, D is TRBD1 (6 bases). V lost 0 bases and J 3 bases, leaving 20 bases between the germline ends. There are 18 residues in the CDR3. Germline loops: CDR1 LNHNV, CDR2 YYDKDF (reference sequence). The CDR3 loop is CATSRDPVTGTSEETQYF. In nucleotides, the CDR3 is TGTGCCACCAGCAGAGACCCCGTTACTGGGACATCAGAAGAGACCCAGTACTTC.

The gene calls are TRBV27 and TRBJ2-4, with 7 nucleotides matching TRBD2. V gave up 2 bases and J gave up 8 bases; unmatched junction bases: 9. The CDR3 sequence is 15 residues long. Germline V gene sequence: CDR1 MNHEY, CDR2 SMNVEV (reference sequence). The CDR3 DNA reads TGTGCCAGCAGTTTAGATAGGACTAGTGGTTACATTCAGTACTTC. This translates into CASSLDRTSGYIQYF.

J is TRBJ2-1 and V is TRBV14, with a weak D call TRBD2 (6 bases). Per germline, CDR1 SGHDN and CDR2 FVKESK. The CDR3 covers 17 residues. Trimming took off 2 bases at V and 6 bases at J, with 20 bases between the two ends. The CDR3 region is CASSQIGLGGASNEQFF. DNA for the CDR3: TGTGCCAGCAGCCAAATAGGCCTAGGAGGGGCGTCCAATGAGCAGTTCTTC.

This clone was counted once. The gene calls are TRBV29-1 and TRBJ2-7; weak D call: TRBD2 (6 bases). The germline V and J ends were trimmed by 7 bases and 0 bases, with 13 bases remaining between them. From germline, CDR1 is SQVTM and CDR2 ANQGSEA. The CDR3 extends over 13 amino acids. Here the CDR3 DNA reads TGCAGCGGGCGGGACCCGAGCTCCTACGAGCAGTACTTC. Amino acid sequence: CSGRDPSSYEQYF.

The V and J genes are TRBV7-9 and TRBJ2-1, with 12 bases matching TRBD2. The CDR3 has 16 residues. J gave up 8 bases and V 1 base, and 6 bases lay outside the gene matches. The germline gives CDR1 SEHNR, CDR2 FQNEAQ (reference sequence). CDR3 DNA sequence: TGTGCCAGCAGCTTAGGTTTGACTAGCGGGAGTTATGAGCAGTTCTTC. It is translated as CASSLGLTSGSYEQFF.

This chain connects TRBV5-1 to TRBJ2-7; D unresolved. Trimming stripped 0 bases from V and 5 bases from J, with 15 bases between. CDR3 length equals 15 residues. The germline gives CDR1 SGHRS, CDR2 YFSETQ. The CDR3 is CASSLGASMGHEQYF. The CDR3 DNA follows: TGCGCCAGCAGCTTGGGGGCCAGTATGGGCCACGAGCAGTACTTC. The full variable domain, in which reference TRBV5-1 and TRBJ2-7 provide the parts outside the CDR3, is KAGVTQTPRYLIKTRGQQVTLSCSPISGHRSVSWYQQTPGQGLQFLFEYFSETQRNKGNFPGRFSGRQFSNSRSEMNVSTLELGDSALYLCASSLGASMGHEQYFGPGTRLTVT.

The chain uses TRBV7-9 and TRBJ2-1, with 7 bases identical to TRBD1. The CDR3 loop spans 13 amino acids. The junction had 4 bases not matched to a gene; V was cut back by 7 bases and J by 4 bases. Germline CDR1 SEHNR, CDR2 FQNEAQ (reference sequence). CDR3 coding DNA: TGTGCCAGCACCGAGGGACAGTACAATGAGCAGTTCTTC. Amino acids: CASTEGQYNEQFF.